This T cell receptor (beta chain) was captured in a study (dated by TCRdb to between 2014 and 2017). A note on the overall study: Whether tumor-infiltrating Tregs in breast cancer are recruited from blood Tregs or converted in situ from other CD4+ T cell subsets was tested.

This clonotype appeared a few times. No antigen is known for it. Nothing much larger sits one base from this clone, and base qualities are not available. Full-length TCR variable regions were amplified by 5' RACE PCR using constant-region reverse primers, and then by semi-nested PCR using Nested Universal Primer A. Using the ReliaPrep RNA Cell Miniprep System, total RNA was extracted, and the SMARTer RACE 5'/3' Kit was then used to reverse transcribe the RNA into 5'RACE-ready cDNA. Multiplex adaptors were used to barcode the full-length TCR alpha and beta libraries, which were then sequenced on an Illumina MiSeq. The authors' analysis ran thus. For each of nine subset-tissue groups, sequencing data from the five patients were pooled, and the groups were compared by unsupervised clustering of TCR gene usage. Repertoire similarity was calculated with the Morisita-Horn index, weighting shared sequences by their contribution to each repertoire. The public reads were quality trimmed at Q25 with fastp and then assembled into clones with MiXCR by TCRdb, keeping productive beta chains. Each CDR3 protein appears once, grouped with its most common genes and DNA. Here the V and J calls rest on TCRdb's processing, not on the authors' analysis. The sample table lists 45,000 to 60,000 distinct CDR3 sequences, approximately 25% of them with a count of one. The top ten clones comprise approximately 3.3% of the sample.

Counted from cysteine to phenylalanine, this CDR3 has 16 amino acids. Only CDR3 DNA remains: 48 bases, in frame from the first base. The V end loses 8 bases and the J end loses 0 bases, and a stretch of 20 bases separates them. CDR1 and CDR2 (MDHEN, SYDVKM) derive from the germline V gene. Overall results and qualifications from the work: Tumor memory CD4+ T cell TCR gene usage was found to cluster with blood and lymph node memory CD4+ cells and with lymph node naive CD4+ cells. Rather than covering whole repertoires, validation in the larger cohort was restricted to a single TCR beta V-J rearrangement. The TCR alpha and beta sequences of tumor-infiltrating Tregs showed the greatest overlap with tumor naive CD4+ T cells, followed by blood naive CD4+ T cells.

The Miltenyi Naive CD4+ T Cell Isolation kit was used to purify naive CD4+ T cells, and Tregs were depleted with CD25 microbeads. Tregs, naive and memory CD4+ T cells from tumor, blood and ipsilateral draining lymph nodes of a handful of breast cancer patients underwent full-length TCR alpha and beta sequencing. Tumor tissue and lymph nodes obtained by ipsilateral axillary dissection were perfused with PBS, cut into small pieces and digested using collagenase I and hyaluronidase. Sorted cell populations were confirmed by FACS to exceed 90% purity. The sequence was collected from a female donor with breast cancer. The chain joins TRBV28 to TRBJ2-7; the D gene is not confidently resolved. The sample comprised tumor-infiltrating naive CD4+ T cells sorted from the breast tumor. This specimen's cell subset or site label, interpreted: naive CD4+ T cells, CD4+CD45RA+CD25-. For the CDR3, the sequence is CASRPPRRFSSYEQYF. The nucleotide sequence is given as TGTGCCAGCCGTCCGCCGAGACGCTTCAGCTCCTACGAGCAGTACTTC.